This T cell receptor beta chain was sequenced in a study of shared clonotypes between healthy human individuals. Overall study: Plates per donor: three CD4 naive, three CD4 memory, two CD8 naive, one CD8 memory.

CD8 cells classed as naive were CD45RO-negative and positively selected for CCR7, excluding terminally differentiated effector memory CD45RA+ cells. Findings and caveats of the study: Blood was the sole source, and tissue repertoires probably differ.

In regard to this clone: Its antigen is undetermined.

Deep was the level used in running the assay. The material for each subset, its genomic DNA, was split evenly across several immunoSEQ plates. Only in-frame clones appear in the TCRdb table, and some are missing; sequencing was by immunoSEQ multiplex PCR. The sample contains about 2 million clones, about 95% of which appear only once. Trimming shortened V by 6 bases and J by 5 bases, and 22 bases separated the two germline ends. In germline, CDR1 is SQVTM, CDR2 ANQGSEA. The CDR3 has 15 amino acids. The chain couples TRBV29-1 to TRBJ1-2; D not resolved. This receptor was taken from a young man in good health. Sequences were obtained from naive CD8+ T cells sorted from blood. The CDR3 nucleotides are TGCAGCGTAGACAACCTAGGACTCCGGGGATATGGCTACACCTTC. Its translation: CSVDNLGLRGYGYTF.